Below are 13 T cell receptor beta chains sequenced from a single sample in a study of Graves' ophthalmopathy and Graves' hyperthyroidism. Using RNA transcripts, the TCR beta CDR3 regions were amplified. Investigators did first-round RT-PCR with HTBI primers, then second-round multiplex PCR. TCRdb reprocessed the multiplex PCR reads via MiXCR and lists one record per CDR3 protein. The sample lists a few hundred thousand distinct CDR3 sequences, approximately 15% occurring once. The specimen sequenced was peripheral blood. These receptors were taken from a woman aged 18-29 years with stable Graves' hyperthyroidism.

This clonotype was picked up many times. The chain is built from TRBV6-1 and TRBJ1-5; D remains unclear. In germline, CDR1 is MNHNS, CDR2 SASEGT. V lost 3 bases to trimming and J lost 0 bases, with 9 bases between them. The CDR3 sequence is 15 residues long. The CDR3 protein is CASSEGIYSNQPQHF. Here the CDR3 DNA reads TGTGCCAGCAGTGAGGGAATATATAGCAATCAGCCCCAGCATTTT.

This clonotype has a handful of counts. The CDR3 DNA is TGTGCCAGCAGTTACCGGGACGGACTTTCACCCCTCCACTTT. Translation gives CASSYRDGLSPLHF. The chain uses TRBV13 and TRBJ1-6; TRBD1 might be the D (5 bases). The V gene's germline CDR1 is PRHDT and CDR2 FYEKMQ (reference sequence). The CDR3 spans 14 residues. Trimming cost V 6 bases and J 9 bases, with 15 bases left between them. Looking up the rest from reference TRBV13 and TRBJ1-6 gives the full variable domain: AAGVIQSPRHLIKEKRETATLKCYPIPRHDTVYWYQQGPGQDPQFLISFYEKMQSDKGSIPDRFSAQQFSDYHSELNMSSLELGDSALYFCASSYRDGLSPLHFGNGTRLTVT.

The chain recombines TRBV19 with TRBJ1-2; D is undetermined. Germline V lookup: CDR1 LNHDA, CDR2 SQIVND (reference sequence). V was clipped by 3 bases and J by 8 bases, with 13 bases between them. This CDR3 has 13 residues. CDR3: CASSIPLPGGYTF. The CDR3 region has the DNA TGTGCCAGTAGTATCCCCCTGCCGGGAGGCTACACCTTC. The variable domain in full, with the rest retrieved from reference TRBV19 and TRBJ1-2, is DGGITQSPKYLFRKEGQNVTLSCEQNLNHDAMYWYRQDPGQGLRLIYYSQIVNDFQKGDIAEGYSVSREKKESFPLTVTSAQKNPTAFYLCASSIPLPGGYTFGSGTRLTVV.

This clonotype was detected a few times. The CDR3 spells CASSRPGDRESGYTF. The CDR3, as DNA: TGTGCCAGCAGCCGCCCTGGGGACAGAGAGTCTGGCTACACCTTC. The V gene is TRBV4-2, the J gene TRBJ1-2; TRBD1 matches 7 bases. Germline V gene sequence: CDR1 LGHNA, CDR2 YNFKEQ. This CDR3 is built from 15 residues. The J segment lost 7 bases and the V segment lost 4 bases, leaving 12 bases of the junction unmatched.

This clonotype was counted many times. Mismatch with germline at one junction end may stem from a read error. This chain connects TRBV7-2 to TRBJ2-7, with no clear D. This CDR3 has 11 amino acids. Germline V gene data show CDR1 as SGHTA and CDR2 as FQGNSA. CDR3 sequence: CASSSLGEQYF. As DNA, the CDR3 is TGCGCCAGCAGCTCCTTAGGAGAGCAGTACTTC.

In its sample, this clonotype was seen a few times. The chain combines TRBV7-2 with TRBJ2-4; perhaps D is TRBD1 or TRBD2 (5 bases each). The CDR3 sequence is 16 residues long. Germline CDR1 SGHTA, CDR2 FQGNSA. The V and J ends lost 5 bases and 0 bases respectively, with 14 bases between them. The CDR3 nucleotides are TGTGCCAGCAGCCCCGGGACGCTTCTAGCCAAAAACATTCAGTACTTC. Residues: CASSPGTLLAKNIQYF.

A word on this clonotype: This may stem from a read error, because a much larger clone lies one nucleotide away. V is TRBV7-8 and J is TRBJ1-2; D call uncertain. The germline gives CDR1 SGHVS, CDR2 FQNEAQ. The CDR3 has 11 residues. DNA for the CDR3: TGTTCCAGCAGCCCCCACTATGGCTACACCTTC. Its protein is CSSSPHYGYTF.

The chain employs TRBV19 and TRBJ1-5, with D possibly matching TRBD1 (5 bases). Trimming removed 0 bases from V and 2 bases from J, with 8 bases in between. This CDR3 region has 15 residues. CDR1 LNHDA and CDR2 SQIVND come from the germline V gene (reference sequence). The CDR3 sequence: CASSIEGGGNQPQHF. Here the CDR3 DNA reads TGTGCCAGTAGTATAGAGGGGGGAGGCAATCAGCCCCAGCATTTT.

The CDR3 DNA sequence: TGTGCCAGTCAGACAGGGGCCATGATGAACACTGAAGCTTTCTTT. It specifies CASQTGAMMNTEAFF. This rearrangement joins TRBV19 to TRBJ1-1, with 8 bases aligning to TRBD1. J gave up 0 bases and V 8 bases, and 8 bases lay outside the gene matches. Germline CDR1 and CDR2: LNHDA and SQIVND (reference sequence). This CDR3 has 15 amino acids.

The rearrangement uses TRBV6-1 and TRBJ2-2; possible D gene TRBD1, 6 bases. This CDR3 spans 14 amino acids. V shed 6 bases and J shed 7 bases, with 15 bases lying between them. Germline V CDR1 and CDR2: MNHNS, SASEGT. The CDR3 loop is CASSLLQGVGELFF. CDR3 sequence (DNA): TGTGCCAGCAGCCTCCTACAGGGAGTCGGGGAGCTGTTTTTT.

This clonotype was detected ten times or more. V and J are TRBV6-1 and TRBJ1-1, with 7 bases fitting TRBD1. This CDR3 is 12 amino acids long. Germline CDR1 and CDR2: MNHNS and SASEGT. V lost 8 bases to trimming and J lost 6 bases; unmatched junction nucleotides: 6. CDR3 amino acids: CASGQGDAEAFF. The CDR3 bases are TGTGCCAGCGGCCAGGGGGACGCTGAAGCTTTCTTT.

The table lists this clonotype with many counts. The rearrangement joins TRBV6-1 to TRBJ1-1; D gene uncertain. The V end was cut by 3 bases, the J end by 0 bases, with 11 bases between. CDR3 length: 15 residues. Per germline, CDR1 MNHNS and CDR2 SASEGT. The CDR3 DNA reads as TGTGCCAGCAGTGATTCGGCGGCGATGAACACTGAAGCTTTCTTT. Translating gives CASSDSAAMNTEAFF.

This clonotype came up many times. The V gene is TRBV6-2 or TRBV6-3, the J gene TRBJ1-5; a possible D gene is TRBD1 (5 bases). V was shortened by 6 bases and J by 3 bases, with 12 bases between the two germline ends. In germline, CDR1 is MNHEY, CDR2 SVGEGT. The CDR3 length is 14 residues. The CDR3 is CASSLTALNQPQHF. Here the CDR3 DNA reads TGTGCCAGCAGCCTGACAGCACTCAATCAGCCCCAGCATTTT.